Listed below are T cell receptor beta chains from one sample, sequenced in a study of OX40 agonist ivuxolimab in advanced cancers. TCRdb's table, derived via immunoSEQ multiplex PCR, lists solely in-frame clones and lacks some. The table has about 100,000 clones, about 90% seen once. The material was CD4+ or CD8+ T cells sorted from blood, obtained in a trial of the OX40 agonist ivuxolimab. The receptors derive from an adult with an advanced solid tumor such as melanoma, head and neck, liver or kidney cancer. Each CDR3 is given with its conserved first and last residue. A D gene is named only where the DNA matches it firmly.

CDR3 length	D gene	V gene	J gene	CDR3 protein
12	NA	TRBV5-6	TRBJ2-1	CASSPGARKQFF
14	TRBD1	TRBV9	TRBJ1-2	CASSVETGVDGYTF
13	NA	TRBV6-1	TRBJ1-2	CASSEKGTTKGTF
14	TRBD1	TRBV27	TRBJ2-5	CASSYDRGRETQYF
15	TRBD2	TRBV27	TRBJ2-1	CASSSAGGTYNEQFF
13	NA	TRBV30	TRBJ1-5	CAWSTGTQQPQHF
14	TRBD2	TRBV7-2	TRBJ2-7	CASSLGTRGLEQYF
14	TRBD1	TRBV5-1	TRBJ1-2	CASSYSGQGDGYTF
18	TRBD1	TRBV5-3	TRBJ2-7	CARSLDSTGAPNHYEQYF
13	NA	TRBV6-5	TRBJ1-1	CASSYNEYTEAFF
14	NA	TRBV5-1	TRBJ1-1	CASSLLQQNTEAFF
15	NA	TRBV23-1	TRBJ1-1	CASSQDPSMNTEAFF
14	TRBD1	TRBV27	TRBJ1-2	CASSPRRGQGGYTF
12	NA	TRBV5-1	TRBJ1-1	CASSGTNTEAFF
12	NA	TRBV5-1	TRBJ2-2	CASSLKMGELFF
14	NA	TRBV7-2	TRBJ1-1	CASSPDGGSAEAFF
15	TRBD1	TRBV18	TRBJ1-2	CASSPRDRVDYGYTF
14	NA	TRBV18	TRBJ1-5	CASSPLTEDQPQHF
16	NA	TRBV30	TRBJ1-1	CAWSGRDGRMNTEAFF
15	NA	TRBV7-2	TRBJ2-1	CASPQTGNEYNEQFF
13	NA	TRBV5-1	TRBJ1-1	CASSFGLNTEAFF
14	TRBD2	TRBV5-6	TRBJ2-5	CASSSSGTSPFQYF
15	NA	TRBV15	TRBJ2-3	CATSRDTWGADTQYF
17	NA	TRBV5-1	TRBJ1-2	CASSLGARADEVRGYTF
18	NA	TRBV6-1	TRBJ1-5	CASSEVQGWTYSNQPQHF
13	NA	TRBV9	TRBJ2-3	CASSVAITDTQYF
11	NA	TRBV10-3	TRBJ2-3	CAISNTDTQYF
20	TRBD1	TRBV5-1	TRBJ2-1	CASSFFRTGGKLSSYNEQFF
13	NA	TRBV19	TRBJ2-3	CASSYGLTDTQYF
13	TRBD1	TRBV19	TRBJ1-1	CATRQGASAEAFF
13	NA	TRBV7-8	TRBJ2-2	CASSPDFDGELFF
12	NA	TRBV2	TRBJ2-7	CASSETLYERYF
14	NA	TRBV6-6	TRBJ2-7	CASRPMPRSNEQYF
15	NA	TRBV2	TRBJ2-1	CASRWRDPKGNEQFF
15	NA	TRBV6-6	TRBJ1-6	CASSQRQTYNSPLHF
15	TRBD2	TRBV11-3	TRBJ2-5	CASSLEGLAGETQYF
15	TRBD1	TRBV14	TRBJ2-5	CASSRGQGAGGTQYF
16	TRBD1	TRBV12-5	TRBJ1-2	CASGSRPGGFFLGYTF
18	TRBD1	TRBV7-3	TRBJ2-2	CASSPIPRTGVDTGELFF
14	NA	TRBV27	TRBJ2-5	CASRPRGGQETQYF
15	NA	TRBV5-1	TRBJ1-5	CASSLGGQTDQPQHF
15	NA	TRBV7-3	TRBJ2-1	CASSLRGDAYNEQFF
11	NA	TRBV20-1	TRBJ1-1	CSAKGNTEAFF
14	NA	TRBV29-1	TRBJ1-5	CSPRVWNSNQPQHF
15	TRBD1	TRBV4-2	TRBJ1-1	CASSQEWGPGGEAFF
14	NA	TRBV27	TRBJ2-3	CASRRSIRADTQYF
15	TRBD2	TRBV6-5	TRBJ2-1	CASRPSGRASNEQFF
13	TRBD2	TRBV30	TRBJ2-1	CAWNGRGGREQFF